This T cell receptor (beta chain) was obtained from a study of T cells in localized non-small cell lung cancer (dated by TCRdb to the early 2020s). Broadly, across the study: The study examined T cell repertoires in under 300 patients with early-stage NSCLC and compared tumors with uninvolved tumor-adjacent lungs. The cohort consisted of approximately 240 treatment-naive NSCLC patients whose localized lung tumors had been resected. NSCLC patients had a mean age of around 70 years, and 129 were male and nearly 110 female.

The immunoSEQ Assay was used to sequence TCR beta CDR3 regions from DNA. The original pipeline was this. T cell density was computed as TCR beta template counts normalized to usable DNA estimated by amplifying housekeeping genes. The preseqR package was used to estimate richness by extrapolating to 400,000 templates for PBMC samples and to 120,000 templates for tissue samples. Clonality was defined as one minus Pielou's evenness. Differential abundance testing on productive amino-acid clonotypes, with a minimum total count of 5 and an alpha of 0.1, was used to identify tissue-enriched TCRs. The Jaccard Index and the Morisita Overlap Index were used to measure repertoire overlap between compartments. GLIPH grouped TCR beta CDR3s together with public tetramer-defined viral CDR3s, and a viral motif had to include at least three viral sequences and show V-gene enrichment. In its TCRdb copy, this immuneACCESS table keeps in-frame sequences only and misses some clones. Where compared with another copy, unresolved V genes explain less than half of these, and the others have no known cause. V, J and clone size are those of that table, while D and trimming were read from the DNA. The sample table lists roughly 25,000 clones, 90% to 95% of them with a count of one. Of the sample, roughly 2.8% falls within the top ten clones.

At diagnosis, peripheral blood, uninvolved tumor-adjacent lung and tumor were collected and stored as a combination of fresh-frozen and FFPE material. For TCR repertoire profiling, blood samples were analyzed in the form of peripheral blood mononuclear cells. V is pruned by 5 bases and J by 5 bases, leaving 6 bases of the junction without a gene match. Reading the germline V gene gives CDR1 MNHEY and CDR2 SVGAGI. The CDR3 runs 14 amino acids, cysteine and phenylalanine included. The only DNA kept is the CDR3, 42 bases in frame from the first base. Beyond this particular receptor, the publication reports: Of the top 100 tumor clones, a median of 57 were detected in paired uninvolved adjacent lung; over 25 were also among that lung's top 100. Because multi-region tumor sequencing was not performed, intratumor heterogeneity could not be ruled out. Higher T cell density in blood was associated with longer overall survival, whereas higher clonality in adjacent lung was associated with shorter survival. Uninvolved tumor-adjacent lung showed the highest T cell clonality, higher than tumor, which suggests more focused antigenic responses in the uninvolved tumor-adjacent lung. Because of the exploratory design, TCR variables were selected using unadjusted p-values without false-discovery rate correction.

About this clone itself: No cognate antigen has been identified for it. Base-call qualities are not available, and no considerably larger clone is one nucleotide away.

Material: peripheral blood, obtained before any cancer treatment. The V and J genes are TRBV6-5 and TRBJ2-1, with 7 bases matching TRBD1. This receptor was obtained from a woman between 40 and 69 years old with stage I lung adenocarcinoma. Read as DNA, the sequence is TGTGCCAGCAGTCACCAACAGGGGCACAATGAGCAGTTCTTC. It translates to CASSHQQGHNEQFF.